The clone carrying this TCR beta chain came up a few times. This entry comes from a study of T cells after yellow fever vaccination. 5'RACE template switching generated TCR cDNA, adding a universal primer site and UMIs. TCRdb ran MiXCR on the 5' RACE reads and lists one entry per CDR3 protein. The data hold some 300,000 distinct CDR3 sequences, with roughly 8.7% observed a single time. The CDR3 runs to 13 residues. The V gene lost 6 bases and the J gene lost 6 bases, with 9 bases spanning the gap. CDR1 and CDR2 (germline): MDHEN, SYDVKM. The material was CD4+ T cells sorted from PBMCs, obtained 5 days after the yellow fever booster vaccination. The receptor's source is a man aged 18 to 30 who received the YFV17D yellow fever vaccine. This sequence joins TRBV28 and TRBJ1-6; D unclear. The CDR3 nucleotides read TGTGCCAGCAGCCCTCTCGGTAATTCACCCCTCCACTTT. It translates to CASSPLGNSPLHF.